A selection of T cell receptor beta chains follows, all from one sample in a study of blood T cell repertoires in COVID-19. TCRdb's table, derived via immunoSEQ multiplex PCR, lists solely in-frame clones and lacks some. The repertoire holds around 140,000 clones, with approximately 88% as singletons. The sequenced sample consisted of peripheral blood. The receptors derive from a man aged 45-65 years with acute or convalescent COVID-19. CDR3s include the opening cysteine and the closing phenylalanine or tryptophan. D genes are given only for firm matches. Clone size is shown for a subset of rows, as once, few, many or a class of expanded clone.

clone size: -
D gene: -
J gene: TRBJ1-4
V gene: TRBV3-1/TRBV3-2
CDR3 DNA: TGTGCCAGCAGCCGAGGGGGGGGGCAAAATGAAAAACTGTTTTTT
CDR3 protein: CASSRGGGQNEKLFF

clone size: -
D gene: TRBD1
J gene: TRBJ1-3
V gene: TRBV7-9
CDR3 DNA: TGTGCCAGCAGCTTGACAGGGACTGGAAACACCATATATTTT
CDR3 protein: CASSLTGTGNTIYF

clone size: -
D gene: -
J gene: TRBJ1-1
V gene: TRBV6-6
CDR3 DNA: TGTGCCAGCACTTACGGGGAGGGGGCTGAAGCTTTCTTT
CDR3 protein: CASTYGEGAEAFF

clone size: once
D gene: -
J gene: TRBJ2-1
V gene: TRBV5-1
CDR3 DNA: TGCGCCAGCAGCTCCGACAGGCCTGACTACAATGAGCAGTTCTTC
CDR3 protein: CASSSDRPDYNEQFF

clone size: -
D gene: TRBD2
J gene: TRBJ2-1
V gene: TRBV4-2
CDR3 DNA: TGTGCCAGCAGCCAAGCGGTCGGGGGGAACTCCTACAATGAGCAGTTCTTC
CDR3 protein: CASSQAVGGNSYNEQFF

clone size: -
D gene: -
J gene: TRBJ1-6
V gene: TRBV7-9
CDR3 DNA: TGTGCCAGCAGCTTAGCCGGGGTAAGGCCGGGGAATTCACCCCTCCACTTT
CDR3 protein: CASSLAGVRPGNSPLHF

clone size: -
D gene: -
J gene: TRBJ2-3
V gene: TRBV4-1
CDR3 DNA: TGCGCCAGCAGCCAAAGTGCGACATTATCAGATACGCAGTATTTT
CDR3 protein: CASSQSATLSDTQYF

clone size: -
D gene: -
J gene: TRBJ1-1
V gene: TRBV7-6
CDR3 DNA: TGTGCCAGCAGCTTAGAAGCGAACACTGAAGCTTTCTTT
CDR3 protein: CASSLEANTEAFF

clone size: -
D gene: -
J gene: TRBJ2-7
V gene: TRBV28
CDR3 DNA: TGTGCCAGCAGTTTCCCCCCTACAGGACGAAATTACGAGCAGTACTTC
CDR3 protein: CASSFPPTGRNYEQYF

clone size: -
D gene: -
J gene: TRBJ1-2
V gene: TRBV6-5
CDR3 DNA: TGTGCCAGCAGTCCCGCGGGTGGGATATATGGCTACACCTTC
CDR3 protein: CASSPAGGIYGYTF

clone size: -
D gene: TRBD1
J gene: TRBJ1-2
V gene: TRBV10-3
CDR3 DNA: TGTGCCATCAGGGGACAGGGGGTCGACTATGGCTACACCTTC
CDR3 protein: CAIRGQGVDYGYTF

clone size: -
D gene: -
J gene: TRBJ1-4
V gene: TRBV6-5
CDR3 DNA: TGTGCCACCTTCAGCGAAGAAAAACTGTTTTTT
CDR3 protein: CATFSEEKLFF

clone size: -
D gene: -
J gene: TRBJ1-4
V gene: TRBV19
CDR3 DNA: TGTGCCAGTAGTAGCGGAGATCTTGCAACTAATGAAAAACTGTTTTTT
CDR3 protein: CASSSGDLATNEKLFF

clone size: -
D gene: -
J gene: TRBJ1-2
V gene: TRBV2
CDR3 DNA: TGTGCCAGCAGTGAAGGAGGGGGCTACACCTTC
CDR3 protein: CASSEGGGYTF

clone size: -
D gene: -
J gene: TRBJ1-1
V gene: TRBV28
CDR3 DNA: TGTGCCAGCAGTCCATGGATGCTGACAGGCTACGTCGAAGCTTTCTTT
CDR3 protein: CASSPWMLTGYVEAFF

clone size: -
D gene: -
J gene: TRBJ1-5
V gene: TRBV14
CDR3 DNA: TGTGCCAGCAGCTACTCCTCGGGGTCCCAGCATTTT
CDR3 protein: CASSYSSGSQHF

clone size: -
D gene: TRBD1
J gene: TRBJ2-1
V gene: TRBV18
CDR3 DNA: TGTGCCAGCTCAAAAGAACTATCGGGGACAGACTACAATGAGCAGTTCTTC
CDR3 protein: CASSKELSGTDYNEQFF

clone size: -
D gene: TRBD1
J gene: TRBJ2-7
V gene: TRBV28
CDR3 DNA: TGTGCCTGGGGACAGGGAAACGAGCAGTACTTC
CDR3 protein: CAWGQGNEQYF

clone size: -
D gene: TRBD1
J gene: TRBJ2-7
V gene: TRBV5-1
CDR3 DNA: TGCGCCAGCAGCTTGGCCCCAGGGGGCTACGAGCAGTACTTC
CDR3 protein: CASSLAPGGYEQYF